Below, 20 T cell receptor beta chains from the same sample are listed, as sequenced in a study of T cell responses to AZD1222 COVID-19 vaccine. This table comes from immunoSEQ multiplex PCR, and its TCRdb copy is limited to in-frame clones, with some not included. The table records 180,000 or so clones, 94% of them present only once. The specimen was peripheral blood, collected on day 0 of AZD1222 vaccination. The receptors come from an adult in good health.

The V call is TRBV5-1, the J call TRBJ1-1, with a weak D call TRBD1 (6 bases). This CDR3 has 16 residues. CDR1 and CDR2 (germline): SGHRS, YFSETQ. V lost 0 bases, J lost 4 bases, and 16 bases lay in between. This CDR3 is CASSLDLGAAGTEAFF. CDR3 coding DNA: TGCGCCAGCAGCTTGGATTTGGGGGCGGCTGGCACTGAAGCTTTCTTT.

This chain uses TRBV30 with TRBJ1-4; no clear D. From germline, CDR1 is GTSNPN and CDR2 SVGIG (reference sequence). Trimming removed 7 bases at V and 7 bases at J, with 19 bases between. The CDR3 runs to 14 residues. The CDR3 DNA sequence: TGTGCCTATCGCCTGGGGAGCTCAGGTGAAAAACTGTTTTTT. Translation gives CAYRLGSSGEKLFF.

The chain joins TRBV18 to TRBJ2-3; D is possibly TRBD2 (6 bases). V lost 3 bases and J 2 bases, leaving 24 bases between the germline ends. The germline CDR1 and CDR2 sequences are KGHSH and LQKENI. This CDR3 comprises 19 residues. CDR3 loop: CASSPRGAGQPINTDTQYF. The DNA of the CDR3 is TGTGCCAGCTCACCCCGCGGGGCAGGGCAACCCATAAACACAGATACGCAGTATTTT.

This rearrangement joins TRBV6-1 to TRBJ1-2; D not certain. The V gene lost 0 bases and the J gene lost 8 bases, with 16 bases spanning the gap. The CDR3 consists of 15 residues. The germline V gene has CDR1 MNHNS and CDR2 SASEGT. The CDR3 sequence: CASSEARTTMYGYTF. The CDR3 coding sequence is TGTGCCAGCAGTGAAGCCCGGACGACAATGTACGGCTACACCTTC.

The gene calls are TRBV12-5 and TRBJ2-1, with 11 nucleotides matching TRBD2. The CDR3 has 15 residues. V gave up 2 bases and J gave up 7 bases; unmatched junction bases: 4. The germline V gene has CDR1 LGHNT and CDR2 FRNRAP. The CDR3 DNA sequence: TGTGCTAGTGGTTTGAGTAGCGGGAGGGTGAATGAGCAGTTCTTC. Its translation: CASGLSSGRVNEQFF.

V is TRBV7-8 and J is TRBJ2-2, with D maybe TRBD1 (6 bases). Trimming took off 2 bases at V and 7 bases at J, with 14 bases between the two ends. Germline V gene data show CDR1 as SGHVS and CDR2 as FQNEAQ. The CDR3 is 15 residues long. CDR3 in DNA: TGTGCCAGCAGCTTAAATGCTCAGGGGAGCGGGGAGCTGTTTTTT. It translates to CASSLNAQGSGELFF.

In this sample, this clone turned up once. This chain links TRBV21-1 with TRBJ1-2; the DNA was not used to check the table's D call, TRBD1. TRBV21-1 is noted as a pseudogene. This CDR3 comprises 13 residues. The CDR3 is CATSGQGNYGYTF. The CDR3 nucleotides are TGTGCCACCTCGGGACAGGGGAACTATGGCTACACCTTC.

This clone was seen more than once but under ten times. The chain employs TRBV6-5 and TRBJ1-2, with 7 nucleotides matching TRBD1. In germline, CDR1 is MNHEY, CDR2 SVGAGI. Trimming cost V 7 bases and J 1 base; bases outside gene matches: 9. The CDR3 spans 15 residues. The CDR3 DNA sequence: TGTGCCAGCACTCCGACAGGGTGGGGTAACTATGGCTACACCTTC. This translates into CASTPTGWGNYGYTF.

This chain joins TRBV28 and TRBJ2-5; D tentatively reads TRBD1 or TRBD2 (6 bases each). V lost 2 bases, J lost 4 bases, and 11 bases lay in between. The V gene's germline CDR1 is MDHEN and CDR2 SYDVKM. The CDR3 contains 14 residues. CDR3 in amino acids: CASSLGGTRETQYF. As DNA, the CDR3 is TGTGCCAGCAGTTTAGGGGGGACAAGAGAGACCCAGTACTTC.

This clone was counted only a few times. The V and J genes are TRBV19 and TRBJ2-7, with unresolved D. V gave up 5 bases and J gave up 4 bases, with 6 bases separating them. The CDR3 sequence is 11 residues long. Germline V CDR1 and CDR2: LNHDA, SQIVND (reference sequence). In DNA form, the CDR3 reads TGTGCCAGTAGTTTTGGATACGAGCAGTACTTC. As protein: CASSFGYEQYF.

The J gene is TRBJ1-2, the V gene TRBV7-9, with D uncertain. The CDR3 totals 12 residues. With 5 bases removed from V and 14 bases from J, the gap between germline ends came to 18 bases. From germline, CDR1 is SEHNR and CDR2 FQNEAQ (reference sequence). The CDR3 DNA reads TGTGCCAGCAGCCTATATATAGCCTTAGAGACCTTC. It yields the protein CASSLYIALETF.

The chain recombines TRBV24-1 with TRBJ1-3, with no clear D. The germline V gene has CDR1 KGHDR and CDR2 SFDVKD. The CDR3 is 14 residues long. Between the trimmed V and J ends, which lost 3 bases and 4 bases, there was a span of 9 bases. The CDR3 DNA sequence: TGTGCCACCAGTGATGGGCCCGGGGGAAACACCATATATTTT. The encoded protein is CATSDGPGGNTIYF.

The rearrangement links TRBV18 to TRBJ1-4, with D possibly being TRBD1 (5 bases). The CDR3 sequence is 14 residues long. CDR1 and CDR2 from the germline V gene are KGHSH and LQKENI. V was trimmed by 5 bases and J by 7 bases, leaving 14 bases between them. The CDR3 bases are TGTGCCAGCTCAACGGACACCCACGGTGAAAAACTGTTTTTT. Amino acid sequence: CASSTDTHGEKLFF.

The V call is TRBV6-1, the J call TRBJ2-3; D unresolved. The germline V gene has CDR1 MNHNS and CDR2 SASEGT. This CDR3 region has 14 residues. V shed 1 base and J shed 2 bases, with 7 bases lying between them. The CDR3 loop is CASSEVWATDTQYF. The CDR3 DNA reads as TGTGCCAGCAGTGAAGTCTGGGCCACAGATACGCAGTATTTT.

This chain uses TRBV19 with TRBJ2-7; TRBD2 aligns across 9 bases. CDR1 is LNHDA and CDR2 is SQIVND in the germline V gene (reference sequence). The CDR3 length is 14 residues. V was clipped by 5 bases and J by 5 bases; unmatched bases: 7. The CDR3, as DNA: TGTGCCAGTAGTCCGGGACTAGCCGTCCACGAGCAGTACTTC. Its translation: CASSPGLAVHEQYF.

The chain is built from TRBV18 and TRBJ1-1; D is perhaps TRBD1 (5 bases). CDR1 is KGHSH, CDR2 LQKENI, per germline. The ends were cut back, 6 bases at V and 1 base at J, with 12 bases in the middle. The CDR3 has 14 residues. The CDR3: CASSLGGQNTEAFF. DNA for the CDR3: TGTGCCAGCTCCCTGGGAGGACAGAACACTGAAGCTTTCTTT.

This chain links TRBV28 with TRBJ1-1; 7 nucleotides align to TRBD1. V dropped 7 bases and J dropped 2; count of bases not matched to a gene: 7. Germline CDR1 reads MDHEN; CDR2 reads SYDVKM. The CDR3 length is 14 residues. The CDR3 nucleotides are TGTGCCAGCAAAACAGGGGAACCTAACACTGAAGCTTTCTTT. Encoded protein: CASKTGEPNTEAFF.

For this clone: A read error may produce the germline difference seen at one junction end. The gene calls are TRBV9 and TRBJ2-5, with D possibly TRBD2 on 5 matching bases. The CDR3 runs to 13 residues. Germline V CDR1 and CDR2: SGDLS, YYNGEE. The CDR3 loop reads CASSVDSGETQYF. The DNA for the CDR3 is TGTGCCAGCAGCGTAGATTCCGGGGAGACTCAGTACTTC. Variable domain in full (rest from reference TRBV9 and TRBJ2-5): DSGVTQTPKHLITATGQRVTLRCSPRSGDLSVYWYQQSLDQGLQFLIQYYNGEERAKGNILERFSAQQFPDLHSELNLSSLELGDSALYFCASSVDSGETQYFGPGTRLLVL.

The gene calls are TRBV11-2 and TRBJ2-7, with D tentatively TRBD1 or TRBD2 (5 bases each). This CDR3 has 14 amino acids. Trimming pared 0 bases from V and 2 bases from J, leaving 8 bases between. Germline V gene lookup returns CDR1 SGHAT and CDR2 FQNNGV. The CDR3 spells CASSLDLGAYEQYF. The DNA of the CDR3 is TGTGCCAGCAGCTTAGATCTGGGGGCCTACGAGCAGTACTTC.

This chain links TRBV27 with TRBJ2-5; TRBD2 matches 7 bases. This CDR3 contains 16 residues. CDR1 MNHEY and CDR2 SMNVEV come from the germline V gene (reference sequence). The V and J ends lost 6 bases and 2 bases, in that order; junction bases with no gene match: 12. The CDR3 loop is CASRGGSGRTQETQYF. CDR3 in DNA: TGTGCCAGCAGGGGGGGGTCCGGGCGGACACAAGAGACCCAGTACTTC.